Shown below are 16 T cell receptor beta chains from a single sample sequenced in a study of CD8+CD57+ T cells in acquired aplastic anemia. Genomic DNA templated the TCR beta VDJ and CDR3 profiling. TCRdb re-called the reads with MiXCR, one entry per CDR3 protein. The sample shows about 120,000 distinct CDR3 sequences, under 60% of them seen only once. All patients picked for sequencing had shown, by flow cytometry, an expansion of CD8+CD57+ cells. The sample was sorted CD4+, CD8+, or CD8+CD57+ T cells (not recorded which) from PBMCs. Receptors originate from a human donor with aplastic anemia.

The chain has TRBV9 and TRBJ2-7, with D perhaps matching TRBD2 (6 bases). Germline CDR1 is SGDLS and CDR2 is YYNGEE. V was clipped by 4 bases and J by 2 bases, with 13 bases between them. There are 14 residues in the CDR3. In DNA form, the CDR3 reads TGTGCCAGCAGCTCCCGGGACTTACCCTACGAGCAGTACTTC. Translation: CASSSRDLPYEQYF.

In regard to this clonotype: The junction shows a germline mismatch at one end, possibly a read error. V is TRBV20-1 and J is TRBJ1-1; D gene ambiguous. The V gene's germline CDR1 is DFQATT and CDR2 SNEGSKA (reference sequence). The CDR3 loop spans 8 amino acids. CDR3 nucleotide sequence: TGCAGTGTCCCTGAAGCCTTCTTT. It translates to CSVPEAFF.

The rearrangement links TRBV20-1 to TRBJ2-3; 9 nucleotides align to TRBD2. The CDR3 is 16 residues long. V gave up 4 bases and J gave up 3 bases; unmatched junction bases: 11. CDR1 and CDR2 from the germline V gene are DFQATT and SNEGSKA (reference sequence). In DNA form, the CDR3 reads TGCAGTGCTAAGGAAGGGGCGGGAGGGGGTACAGATACGCAGTATTTT. Translating it yields CSAKEGAGGGTDTQYF.

The J gene is TRBJ1-1, the V gene TRBV27, with 8 bases identical to TRBD1. With 0 bases clipped from V and 4 bases from J, the junction kept 4 bases outside the gene matches. Per the germline V gene, CDR1 is MNHEY and CDR2 is SMNVEV (reference sequence). The CDR3 is 15 amino acids. This CDR3 reads CASSLSQGAVTEAFF. CDR3 nucleotides: TGTGCCAGCAGTTTATCTCAGGGGGCGGTCACTGAAGCTTTCTTT.

The chain recombines TRBV10-2 with TRBJ2-3; 9 nucleotides line up with TRBD2. V trimming: 6 bases; J trimming: 4 bases; junction bases outside the gene matches: 5. This CDR3 is 14 amino acids long. In germline, CDR1 is WSHSY, CDR2 SAAADI. DNA for the CDR3: TGCGCCAGCAGGGGGGCGGGGGGGCCAGATACGCAGTATTTT. It translates to CASRGAGGPDTQYF.

The V and J genes are TRBV11-2 and TRBJ2-3; a weak D match, TRBD2 (6 bases). V dropped 5 bases and J dropped 10 bases, with 25 bases sitting between them. Germline V CDR1 and CDR2: SGHAT, FQNNGV. This CDR3 is 16 amino acids long. CDR3 protein: CASSTALGLPPDAQYF. CDR3 nucleotide sequence: TGTGCCAGCAGCACAGCCTTGGGACTGCCACCGGATGCGCAGTATTTT.

This clonotype was recorded at least ten times. V gene TRBV19 combines with J gene TRBJ1-5; D is possibly TRBD1 (5 bases). Germline CDR1 and CDR2: LNHDA and SQIVND (reference sequence). V lost 5 bases, J lost 0 bases, and 23 bases lay in between. The CDR3 runs 19 residues. DNA of the CDR3: TGTGCCAGTAGTTTCCCCCAGGGATACAGGAGGCATAGCAATCAGCCCCAGCATTTT. Protein: CASSFPQGYRRHSNQPQHF.

This clonotype was observed a single time. V is TRBV5-6 and J is TRBJ2-7, with TRBD2 matching 9 bases. Matching the DNA end better, TRBJ2-1 makes the J call doubtful. Germline CDR1 and CDR2: SGHDT and YYEEEE. This CDR3 has 16 amino acids. The CDR3 bases are TGTGCCAGCAGCTTACCCGGGACTAGCAGGAACAATGAGCAGTTCTTC. Protein: CASSLPGTSRNNEQFF.

This chain uses TRBV19 with TRBJ2-7, with D tentatively TRBD1 (7 bases). The CDR3 spans 15 residues. Germline lookup yields CDR1 LNHDA and CDR2 SQIVND (reference sequence). Trimming pared 6 bases from V and 3 bases from J, leaving 18 bases between. CDR3 sequence: CASRAGQWGIYEQYF. The CDR3 nucleotides read TGTGCCAGTAGGGCGGGACAGTGGGGGATCTACGAGCAGTACTTC. Full variable domain (outside the CDR3, taken from reference TRBV19 and TRBJ2-7): DGGITQSPKYLFRKEGQNVTLSCEQNLNHDAMYWYRQDPGQGLRLIYYSQIVNDFQKGDIAEGYSVSREKKESFPLTVTSAQKNPTAFYLCASRAGQWGIYEQYFGPGTRLTVT.

The chain employs TRBV28 and TRBJ2-5, with a possible D match to TRBD2 (6 bases). The V end was cut by 7 bases, the J end by 4 bases, with 16 bases between. Germline CDR1 is MDHEN and CDR2 is SYDVKM. CDR3 size: 14 residues. The CDR3 sequence is CASTASVFRETQYF. The DNA for the CDR3 is TGTGCCAGCACTGCTAGCGTCTTCCGAGAGACCCAGTACTTC. Full variable domain (remainder filled in from reference TRBV28 and TRBJ2-5): DVKVTQSSRYLVKRTGEKVFLECVQDMDHENMFWYRQDPGLGLRLIYFSYDVKMKEKGDIPEGYSVSREKKERFSLILESASTNQTSMYLCASTASVFRETQYFGPGTRLLVL.

This chain connects TRBV29-1 to TRBJ2-3, with 16 bases matching TRBD2. This CDR3 spans 17 amino acids. The V gene end was trimmed by 4 bases and the J gene end by 1 base; junction bases not matched to a gene: 5. Looked up from germline, CDR1 is SQVTM and CDR2 is ANQGSEA. CDR3 nucleotides: TGCAGCGTTGCGGGACTAGCGGGAGGGCCGGGCACAGATACGCAGTATTTT. This gives the protein CSVAGLAGGPGTDTQYF.

The chain joins TRBV12-3 or TRBV12-4 to TRBJ2-3, with 7 bases identical to TRBD1. The CDR3 is 15 amino acids. Trimming took 3 bases from V and 3 from J; bases not matched to a gene: 6. The CDR3 nucleotides are TGTGCCAGCAGTTTGGCTACAGGGGCGACAGATACGCAGTATTTT. Residues: CASSLATGATDTQYF.

The V call is TRBV7-6, the J call TRBJ1-3, with TRBD1 matching over 7 bases. CDR3 length: 15 residues. Germline lookup yields CDR1 SGHVS and CDR2 FNYEAQ. With V trimmed by 5 bases and J by 1 base, 5 bases remained unmatched. CDR3 loop: CASSVRQGSGNTIYF. The DNA of the CDR3 is TGTGCCAGCAGCGTGCGACAGGGATCTGGAAACACCATATATTTT.

V gene TRBV9 combines with J gene TRBJ2-3; possible D gene TRBD2, 7 bases. The CDR3 is made up of 15 amino acids. The germline V and J ends were trimmed by 0 bases and 4 bases, with 12 bases remaining between them. Germline-derived CDR1 and CDR2 are SGDLS and YYNGEE. CDR3 protein: CASSVVGGQADTQYF. The CDR3 DNA reads TGTGCCAGCAGCGTAGTCGGGGGGCAGGCAGATACGCAGTATTTT. The complete variable domain, with remaining parts taken from reference TRBV9 and TRBJ2-3, reads DSGVTQTPKHLITATGQRVTLRCSPRSGDLSVYWYQQSLDQGLQFLIQYYNGEERAKGNILERFSAQQFPDLHSELNLSSLELGDSALYFCASSVVGGQADTQYFGPGTRLTVL.

This chain's CDR3 is CASSLPPADDTQYF. CDR3 DNA sequence: TGTGCCAGCAGCTTACCCCCGGCTGACGATACGCAGTATTTT. J is TRBJ2-3 and V is TRBV12-3 or TRBV12-4; D is uncertain. Trimming removed 6 bases from V and 6 bases from J, with 16 bases in between. The CDR3 sequence is 14 residues long.

The gene calls are TRBV10-2 and TRBJ1-2; tentative D call: TRBD1 (5 bases). The CDR3 spans 13 residues. The germline V and J ends were trimmed by 6 bases and 6 bases, with 14 bases remaining between them. The germline V gene encodes CDR1 WSHSY and CDR2 SAAADI. The DNA of the CDR3 is TGCGCCAGCAGGGACATAATTTACGATGGCTACACCTTC. It translates to CASRDIIYDGYTF.